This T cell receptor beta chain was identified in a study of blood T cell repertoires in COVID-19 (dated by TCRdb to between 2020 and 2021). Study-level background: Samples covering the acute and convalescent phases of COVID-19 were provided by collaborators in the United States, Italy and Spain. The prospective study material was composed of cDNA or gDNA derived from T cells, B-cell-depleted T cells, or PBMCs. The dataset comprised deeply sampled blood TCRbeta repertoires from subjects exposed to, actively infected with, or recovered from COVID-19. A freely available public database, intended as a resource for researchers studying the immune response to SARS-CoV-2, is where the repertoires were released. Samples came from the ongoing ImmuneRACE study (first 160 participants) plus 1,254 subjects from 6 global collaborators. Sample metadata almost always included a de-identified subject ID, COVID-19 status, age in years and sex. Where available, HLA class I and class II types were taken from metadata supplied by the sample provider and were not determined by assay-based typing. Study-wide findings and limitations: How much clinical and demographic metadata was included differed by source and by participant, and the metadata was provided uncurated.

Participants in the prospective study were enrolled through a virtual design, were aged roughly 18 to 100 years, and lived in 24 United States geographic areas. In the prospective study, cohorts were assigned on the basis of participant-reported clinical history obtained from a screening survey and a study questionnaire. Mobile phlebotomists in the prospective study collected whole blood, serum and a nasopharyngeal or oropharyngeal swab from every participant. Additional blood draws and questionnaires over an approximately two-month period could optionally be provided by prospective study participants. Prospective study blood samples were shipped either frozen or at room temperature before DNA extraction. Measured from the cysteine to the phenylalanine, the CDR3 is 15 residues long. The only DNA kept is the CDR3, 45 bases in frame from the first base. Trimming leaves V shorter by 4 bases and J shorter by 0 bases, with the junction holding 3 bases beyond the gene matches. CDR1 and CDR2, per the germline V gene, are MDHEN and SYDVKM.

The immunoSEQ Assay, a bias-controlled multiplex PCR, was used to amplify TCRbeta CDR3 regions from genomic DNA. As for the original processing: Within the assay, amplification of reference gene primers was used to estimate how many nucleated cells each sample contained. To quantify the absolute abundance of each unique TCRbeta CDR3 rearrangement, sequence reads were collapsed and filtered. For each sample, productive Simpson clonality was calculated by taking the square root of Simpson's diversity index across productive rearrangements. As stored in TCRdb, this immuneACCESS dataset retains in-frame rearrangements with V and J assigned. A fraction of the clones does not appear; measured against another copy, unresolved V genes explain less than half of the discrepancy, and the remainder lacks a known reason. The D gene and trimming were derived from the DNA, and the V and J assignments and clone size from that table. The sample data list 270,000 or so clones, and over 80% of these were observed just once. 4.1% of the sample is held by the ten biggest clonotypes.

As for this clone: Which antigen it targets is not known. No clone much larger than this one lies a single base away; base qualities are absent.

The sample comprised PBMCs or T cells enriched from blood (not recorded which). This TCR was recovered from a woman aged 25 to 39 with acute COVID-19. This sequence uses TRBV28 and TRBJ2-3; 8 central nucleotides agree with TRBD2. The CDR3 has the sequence CASSYGRVSTDTQYF. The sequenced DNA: TGTGCCAGCAGTTACGGGAGGGTTAGCACAGATACGCAGTATTTT. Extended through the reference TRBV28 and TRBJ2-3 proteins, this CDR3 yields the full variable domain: DVKVTQSSRYLVKRTGEKVFLECVQDMDHENMFWYRQDPGLGLRLIYFSYDVKMKEKGDIPEGYSVSREKKERFSLILESASTNQTSMYLCASSYGRVSTDTQYFGPGTRLTVL.